The present TCR beta chain was sequenced within a study of cytomegalovirus exposure and HLA in healthy donors. Broader study findings: A few of the chains that were CMV-associated were confirmed in vitro to be specific for CMV antigens.

V lost 0 bases, J lost 5 bases, and 16 bases lay in between. The CDR3 runs 16 residues. Per the germline V gene, CDR1 is MGHRA and CDR2 is YSYEKL. Details on this clone: Its antigen is not identified.

Amplification used 60 Vbeta primers and 13 Jbeta primers. Libraries were prepared by immunoSEQ multiplex PCR; TCRdb keeps only in-frame clonotypes and omits some of them. The repertoire consists of under 150,000 clones, with approximately 80% occurring once and the leading ten covering approximately 3.6%. This chain uses TRBV4-1 with TRBJ1-2; D not resolved. Sequencing was performed on PBMCs. This TCR derives from a man younger than 40 in good health and CMV-seronegative. The CDR3 here is CASSQDWSALAYGYTF. The CDR3 region has the DNA TGCGCCAGCAGCCAAGATTGGTCAGCCTTAGCGTATGGCTACACCTTC.